This paragraph reports one TCR beta chain. Its specificity is unknown. These data originate in a study of a mutant IDH1 vaccine in newly diagnosed glioma. Study-wide context: Males made up 62.5% and females about 40% of treated patients, whose mean age was about 41 years. Radiotherapy, temozolomide, or both had been given previously, and both were given to most. Findings of the study overall: Researchers report vaccine-induced immune responses in about 93% of patients. It seemed that pseudoprogression was not linked to changes in the top peripheral T cell clonotypes.

Some clones are missing from TCRdb's copy, which holds only in-frame ones; the method was immunoSEQ multiplex PCR. The sample carries about 67,000 clones, around 83% recorded once. Germline V gene data show CDR1 as SGHTA and CDR2 as FQGTGA. Trimming took off 0 bases at V and 2 bases at J, with 8 bases between the two ends. This CDR3 comprises 14 residues. Documented time point: baseline, week 1 (first vaccination visit). Treatment here: pre-vaccination baseline after standard-of-care therapy. Sequencing used peripheral blood mononuclear cells (PBMCs), obtained from a glioma patient treated with radiotherapy, temozolomide or both. The clonotype was recovered from a woman aged 18-29 years with glioma. Some clones in this sample may be carry-over from other donors' samples. The chain combines TRBV7-3 with TRBJ2-7; D possibly matches TRBD1 or TRBD2 (5 bases each). The CDR3 region has the DNA TGTGCCAGCAGCTTAACCGGGGACCCCTACGAGCAGTACTTC. Protein sequence: CASSLTGDPYEQYF. The full variable domain, rest sourced from reference TRBV7-3 and TRBJ2-7, is GAGVSQTPSNKVTEKGKYVELRCDPISGHTALYWYRQSLGQGPEFLIYFQGTGAADDSGLPNDRFFAVRPEGSVSTLKIQRTERGDSAVYLCASSLTGDPYEQYFGPGTRLTVT.